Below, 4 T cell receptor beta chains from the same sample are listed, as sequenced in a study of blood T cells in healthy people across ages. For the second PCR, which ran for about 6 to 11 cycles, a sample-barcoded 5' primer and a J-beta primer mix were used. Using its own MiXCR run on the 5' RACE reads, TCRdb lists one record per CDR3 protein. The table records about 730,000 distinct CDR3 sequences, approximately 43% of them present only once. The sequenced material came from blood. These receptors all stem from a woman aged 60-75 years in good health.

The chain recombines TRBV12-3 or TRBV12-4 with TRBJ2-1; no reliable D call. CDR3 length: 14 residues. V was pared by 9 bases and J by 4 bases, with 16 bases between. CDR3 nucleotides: TGTGCCAGAAACCGACTGTCGAGTTACAATGAGCAGTTCTTC. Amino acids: CARNRLSSYNEQFF.

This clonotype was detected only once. CDR3 nucleotide sequence: TGCAGCGTCGGTGGCAGGGGGTCGGGAGAGACCCAGTACTTC. Translating it yields CSVGGRGSGETQYF. The chain has TRBV29-1 and TRBJ2-5, with 7 bases lining up with TRBD1. Trimming took 6 bases from V and 4 from J; bases not matched to a gene: 11. The CDR3 has 14 amino acids. Germline CDR1 is SQVTM and CDR2 is ANQGSEA.

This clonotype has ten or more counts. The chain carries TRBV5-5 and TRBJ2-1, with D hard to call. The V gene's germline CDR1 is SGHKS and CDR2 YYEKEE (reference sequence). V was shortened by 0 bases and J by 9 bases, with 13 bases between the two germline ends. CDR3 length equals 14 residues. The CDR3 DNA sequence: TGTGCCAGCAGCTTGGCCGATTGGGTTCGTGAGCAGTTCTTC. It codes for CASSLADWVREQFF.

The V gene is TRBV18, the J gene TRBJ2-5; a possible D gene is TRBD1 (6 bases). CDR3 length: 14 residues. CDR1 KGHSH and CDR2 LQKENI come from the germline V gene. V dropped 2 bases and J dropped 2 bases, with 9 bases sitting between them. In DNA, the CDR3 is TGTGCCAGCTCACCAGCTGGACAGCAAGAGACCCAGTACTTC. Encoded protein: CASSPAGQQETQYF.